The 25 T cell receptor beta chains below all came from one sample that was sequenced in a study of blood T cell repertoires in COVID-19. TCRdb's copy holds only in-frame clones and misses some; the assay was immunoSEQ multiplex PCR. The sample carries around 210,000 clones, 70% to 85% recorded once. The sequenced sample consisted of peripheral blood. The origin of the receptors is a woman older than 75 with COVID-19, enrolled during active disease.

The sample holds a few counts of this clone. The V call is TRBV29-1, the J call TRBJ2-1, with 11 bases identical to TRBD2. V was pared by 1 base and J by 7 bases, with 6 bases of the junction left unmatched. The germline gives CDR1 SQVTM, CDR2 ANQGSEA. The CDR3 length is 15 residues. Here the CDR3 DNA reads TGCAGCGTTGAAGGACCTAGCGGGGGGATTAATGAGCAGTTCTTC. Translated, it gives CSVEGPSGGINEQFF.

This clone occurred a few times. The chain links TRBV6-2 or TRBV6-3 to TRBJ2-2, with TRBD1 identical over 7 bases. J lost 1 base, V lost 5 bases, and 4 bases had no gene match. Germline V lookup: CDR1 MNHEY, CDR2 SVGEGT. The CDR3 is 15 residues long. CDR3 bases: TGTGCCAGCAGTAACTACAGGGGGAACACCGGGGAGCTGTTTTTT. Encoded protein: CASSNYRGNTGELFF.

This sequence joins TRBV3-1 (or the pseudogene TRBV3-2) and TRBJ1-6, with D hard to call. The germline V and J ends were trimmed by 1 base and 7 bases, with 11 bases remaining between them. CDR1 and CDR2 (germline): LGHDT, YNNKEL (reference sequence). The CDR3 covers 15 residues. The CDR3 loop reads CASSQGQQTNSPLHF. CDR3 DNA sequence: TGTGCCAGCAGCCAAGGTCAACAGACGAATTCACCCCTCCACTTT.

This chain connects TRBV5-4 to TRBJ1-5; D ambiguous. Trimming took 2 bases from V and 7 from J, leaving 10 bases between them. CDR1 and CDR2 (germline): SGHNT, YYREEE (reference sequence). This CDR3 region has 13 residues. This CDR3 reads CASSLKPEQPQHF. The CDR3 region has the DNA TGTGCCAGCAGCTTAAAACCGGAGCAGCCCCAGCATTTT.

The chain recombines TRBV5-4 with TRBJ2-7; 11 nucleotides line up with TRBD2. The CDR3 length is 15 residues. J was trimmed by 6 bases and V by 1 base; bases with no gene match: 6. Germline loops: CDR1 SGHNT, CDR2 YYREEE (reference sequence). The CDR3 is CASSLLAGGPLEQYF. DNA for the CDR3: TGTGCCAGCAGCTTGCTAGCGGGAGGCCCCCTCGAGCAGTACTTC. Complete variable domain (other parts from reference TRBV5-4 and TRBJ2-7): ETGVTQSPTHLIKTRGQQVTLRCSSQSGHNTVSWYQQALGQGPQFIFQYYREEENGRGNFPPRFSGLQFPNYSSELNVNALELDDSALYLCASSLLAGGPLEQYFGPGTRLTVT.

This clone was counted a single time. CDR3 residues: CASSTLGTGANIQYF. Here the CDR3 DNA reads TGTGCCAGCAGCACCCTCGGGACAGGGGCGAACATTCAGTACTTC. The V gene is TRBV28, the J gene TRBJ2-4, with 10 bases identical to TRBD1. J lost 7 bases, V lost 6 bases, and 9 bases had no gene match. The CDR3 runs to 15 residues. The germline V gene has CDR1 MDHEN and CDR2 SYDVKM. The full variable domain, with the rest looked up from reference TRBV28 and TRBJ2-4, is DVKVTQSSRYLVKRTGEKVFLECVQDMDHENMFWYRQDPGLGLRLIYFSYDVKMKEKGDIPEGYSVSREKKERFSLILESASTNQTSMYLCASSTLGTGANIQYFGAGTRLSVL.

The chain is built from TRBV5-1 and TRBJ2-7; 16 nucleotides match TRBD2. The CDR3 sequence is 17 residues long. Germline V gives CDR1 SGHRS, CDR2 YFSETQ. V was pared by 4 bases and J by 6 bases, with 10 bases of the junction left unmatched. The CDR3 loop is CASSTGLAGGGRGEQYF. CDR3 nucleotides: TGCGCCAGCAGCACGGGACTAGCGGGAGGGGGCAGAGGCGAGCAGTACTTC.

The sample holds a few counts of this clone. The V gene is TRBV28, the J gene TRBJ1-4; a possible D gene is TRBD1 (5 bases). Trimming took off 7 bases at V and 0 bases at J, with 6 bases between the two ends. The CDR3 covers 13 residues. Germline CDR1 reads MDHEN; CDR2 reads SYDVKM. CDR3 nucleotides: TGTGCCAGCATGACAGCAACTAATGAAAAACTGTTTTTT. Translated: CASMTATNEKLFF. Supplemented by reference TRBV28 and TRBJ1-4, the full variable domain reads DVKVTQSSRYLVKRTGEKVFLECVQDMDHENMFWYRQDPGLGLRLIYFSYDVKMKEKGDIPEGYSVSREKKERFSLILESASTNQTSMYLCASMTATNEKLFFGSGTQLSVL.

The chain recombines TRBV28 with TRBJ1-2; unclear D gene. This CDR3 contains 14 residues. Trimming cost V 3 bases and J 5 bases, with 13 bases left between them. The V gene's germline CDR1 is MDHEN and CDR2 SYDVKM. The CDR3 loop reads CASSFWATSYGYTF. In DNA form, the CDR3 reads TGTGCCAGCAGTTTCTGGGCTACCAGTTATGGCTACACCTTC.

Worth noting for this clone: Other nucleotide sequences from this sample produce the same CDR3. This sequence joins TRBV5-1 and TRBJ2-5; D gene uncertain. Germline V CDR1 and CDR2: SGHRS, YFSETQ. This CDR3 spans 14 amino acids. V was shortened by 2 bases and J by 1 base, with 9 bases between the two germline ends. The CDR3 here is CASSLVATQETQYF. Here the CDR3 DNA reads TGCGCCAGCAGCTTAGTGGCAACCCAAGAGACCCAGTACTTC.

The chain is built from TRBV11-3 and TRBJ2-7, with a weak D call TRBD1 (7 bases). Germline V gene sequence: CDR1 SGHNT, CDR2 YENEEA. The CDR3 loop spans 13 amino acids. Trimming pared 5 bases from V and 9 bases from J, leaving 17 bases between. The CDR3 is CASSRVAGGRQYF. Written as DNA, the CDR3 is TGTGCCAGCAGCAGAGTCGCAGGGGGGAGGCAGTACTTC.

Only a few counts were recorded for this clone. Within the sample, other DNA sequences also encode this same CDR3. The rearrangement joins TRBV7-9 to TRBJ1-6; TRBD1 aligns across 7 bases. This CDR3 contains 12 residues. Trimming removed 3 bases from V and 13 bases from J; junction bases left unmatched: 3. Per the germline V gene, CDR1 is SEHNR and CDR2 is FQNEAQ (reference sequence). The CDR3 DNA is TGTGCCAGCAGCTTGACAGGGTCGCCCCTCCACTTT. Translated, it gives CASSLTGSPLHF.

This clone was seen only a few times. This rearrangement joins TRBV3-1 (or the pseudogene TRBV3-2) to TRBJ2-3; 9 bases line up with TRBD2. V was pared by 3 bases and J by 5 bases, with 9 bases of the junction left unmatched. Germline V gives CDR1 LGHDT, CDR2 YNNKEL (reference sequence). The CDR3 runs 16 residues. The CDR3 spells CASSQWGGGARDTQYF. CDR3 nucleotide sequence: TGTGCCAGCAGCCAGTGGGGCGGGGGGGCCAGAGATACGCAGTATTTT.

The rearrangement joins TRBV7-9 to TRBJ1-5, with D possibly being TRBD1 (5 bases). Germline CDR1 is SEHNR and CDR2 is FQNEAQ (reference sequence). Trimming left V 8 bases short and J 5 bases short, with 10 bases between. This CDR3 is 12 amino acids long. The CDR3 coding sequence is TGTGCCAGCGGGGCTGGGGATCAGCCCCAGCATTTT. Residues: CASGAGDQPQHF.

The CDR3 loop is CASSLDRAISYEQYF. DNA for the CDR3: TGCGCCAGCAGCTTGGACAGGGCGATCTCCTACGAGCAGTACTTC. The chain has TRBV5-1 and TRBJ2-7, with D possibly being TRBD1 (6 bases). With 0 bases removed from V and 0 bases from J, the gap between germline ends came to 10 bases. The CDR3 is 15 amino acids. The germline V gene has CDR1 SGHRS and CDR2 YFSETQ. Based on the CDR3 plus reference TRBV5-1 and TRBJ2-7, the full variable domain is KAGVTQTPRYLIKTRGQQVTLSCSPISGHRSVSWYQQTPGQGLQFLFEYFSETQRNKGNFPGRFSGRQFSNSRSEMNVSTLELGDSALYLCASSLDRAISYEQYFGPGTRLTVT.

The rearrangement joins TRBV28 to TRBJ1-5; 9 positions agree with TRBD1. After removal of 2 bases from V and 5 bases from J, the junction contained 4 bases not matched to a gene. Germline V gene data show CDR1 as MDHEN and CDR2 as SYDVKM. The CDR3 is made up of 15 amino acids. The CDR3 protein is CASSLGTGTYQPQHF. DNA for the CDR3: TGTGCCAGCAGTTTAGGGACAGGGACCTATCAGCCCCAGCATTTT.

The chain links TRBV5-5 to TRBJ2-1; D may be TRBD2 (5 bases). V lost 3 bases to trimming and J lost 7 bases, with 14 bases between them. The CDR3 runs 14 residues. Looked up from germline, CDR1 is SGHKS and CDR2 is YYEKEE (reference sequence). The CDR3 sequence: CASSSQSSGNEQFF. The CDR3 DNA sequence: TGTGCCAGCAGCTCTCAATCATCGGGGAATGAGCAGTTCTTC.

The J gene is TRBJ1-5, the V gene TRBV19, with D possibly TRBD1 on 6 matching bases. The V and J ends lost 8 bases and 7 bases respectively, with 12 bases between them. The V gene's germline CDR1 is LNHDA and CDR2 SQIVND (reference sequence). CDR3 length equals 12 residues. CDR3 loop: CASGVGAQPQHF. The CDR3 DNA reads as TGTGCCAGTGGTGTGGGGGCGCAGCCCCAGCATTTT.

The CDR3 DNA sequence: TGTGCCAGCAGCACCCAGTCACGCCGATCAGGCTACGAGCAGTACTTC. This codes for CASSTQSRRSGYEQYF. This chain joins TRBV21-1 and TRBJ2-7; the table's D call, TRBD1, has no DNA check behind it. TRBV21-1 is an annotated pseudogene. The CDR3 extends over 16 amino acids.

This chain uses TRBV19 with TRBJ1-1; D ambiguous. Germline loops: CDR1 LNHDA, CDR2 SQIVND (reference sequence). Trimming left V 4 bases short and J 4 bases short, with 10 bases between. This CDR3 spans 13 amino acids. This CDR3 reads CASSSTIGTEAFF. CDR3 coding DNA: TGTGCCAGTAGTAGCACCATCGGCACTGAAGCTTTCTTT. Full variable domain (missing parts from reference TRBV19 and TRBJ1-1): DGGITQSPKYLFRKEGQNVTLSCEQNLNHDAMYWYRQDPGQGLRLIYYSQIVNDFQKGDIAEGYSVSREKKESFPLTVTSAQKNPTAFYLCASSSTIGTEAFFGQGTRLTVV.

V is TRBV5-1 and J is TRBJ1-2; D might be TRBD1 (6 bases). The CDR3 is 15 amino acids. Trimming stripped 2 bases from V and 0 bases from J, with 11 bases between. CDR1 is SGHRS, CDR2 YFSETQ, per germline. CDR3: CASSLGDTANYGYTF. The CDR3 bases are TGCGCCAGCAGCTTAGGGGACACAGCTAACTATGGCTACACCTTC.

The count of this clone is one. CDR3 protein: CASSPGTSGSNEQFF. Written as DNA, the CDR3 is TGTGCCAGCTCCCCTGGGACTAGCGGGAGCAATGAGCAGTTCTTC. The chain employs TRBV18 and TRBJ2-1; 14 nucleotides line up with TRBD2. CDR3 length: 15 amino acids. The V segment lost 6 bases and the J segment 6 bases; nucleotides outside the gene matches: 4. Germline values: CDR1 KGHSH, CDR2 LQKENI.

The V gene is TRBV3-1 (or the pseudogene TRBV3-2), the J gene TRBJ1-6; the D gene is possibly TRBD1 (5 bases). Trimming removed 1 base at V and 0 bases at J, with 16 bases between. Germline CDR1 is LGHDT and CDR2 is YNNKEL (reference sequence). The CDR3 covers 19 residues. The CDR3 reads CASSQGWTLSSSYNSPLHF. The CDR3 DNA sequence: TGTGCCAGCAGCCAAGGCTGGACACTCTCTAGCTCCTATAATTCACCCCTCCACTTT.

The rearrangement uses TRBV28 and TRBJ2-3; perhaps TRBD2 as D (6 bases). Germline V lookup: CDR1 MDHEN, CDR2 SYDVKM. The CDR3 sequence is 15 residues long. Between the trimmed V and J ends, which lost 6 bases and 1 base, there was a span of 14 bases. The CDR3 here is CASRGSGYRTDTQYF. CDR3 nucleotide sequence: TGTGCCAGCAGGGGAAGCGGGTACCGCACAGATACGCAGTATTTT.

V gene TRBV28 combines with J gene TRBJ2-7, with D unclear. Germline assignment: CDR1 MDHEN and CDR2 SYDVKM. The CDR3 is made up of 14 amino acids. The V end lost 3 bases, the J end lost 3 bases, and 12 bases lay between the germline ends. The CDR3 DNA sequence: TGTGCCAGCAGTTTCTTATCACAGAGCTACGAGCAGTACTTC. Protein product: CASSFLSQSYEQYF.